The table lists the clone carrying this T cell receptor beta chain with a few counts. Its cognate antigen is unknown. The record originates from a study of T-cell reconstitution after alpha-beta-depleted transplantation in children. CDR3 length: 14 amino acids. CDR1 is SEHNR and CDR2 is FQNEAQ in the germline V gene (reference sequence). V shed 0 bases and J 5 bases; nucleotides not matched to a gene: 0. Study results and caveats: It was reported that alpha-beta T cells came from several hundred expanded graft clones (about two months after transplant). In some patients, recipient T cells and intrathymic progenitors surviving conditioning explained high day-60 diversity. One year post-transplant, T-cell counts and diversity were largely derived from T cells produced anew.

Preparation of the TCRbeta library involved a method that used unique molecular identifiers. TCRdb analysed the PCR reads with MiXCR anew, one entry per CDR3 protein. The sample yields 300,000 or so distinct CDR3 sequences, around 25% seen once. The sequenced sample was PBMCs, mostly from graft donor cells, obtained 180 days after TCRalphabeta/CD19-depleted stem cell transplant. This chain connects TRBV7-9 to TRBJ2-2; 7 bases are a match to TRBD2. The sequence was obtained from a male patient younger than 18 who had a stem cell transplant for acute lymphoblastic leukemia, so the T cells may come from the graft donor. CDR3 protein: CASSLALATGELFF. For the CDR3, the DNA is TGTGCCAGCAGCTTAGCACTAGCGACCGGGGAGCTGTTTTTT.